The 20 T cell receptor beta chains presented below share a single source sample, sequenced in a study of tumor-infiltrating lymphocytes in primary liver carcinoma. RNA was extracted from whole blood without cell sorting, alongside germline DNA. Production of TCR beta cDNA used about 500 ng total RNA together with a constant-region primer. Libraries of TCR beta came from three nested multiplex PCR rounds with slightly modified ARM-PCR. Both of the initial two PCR rounds ran for nine to eleven cycles and employed TRBV1-TRBV30 forward primers alongside a C-beta reverse primer. In TCRdb, the multiplex PCR reads were re-called with MiXCR into one record per CDR3 protein. The sample shows approximately 330,000 distinct CDR3 sequences, around three fifths of them seen only once. The sequencing sample was made of peripheral blood. These receptors came from a man aged 35 to 55 with primary liver carcinoma and hepatitis B virus infection.

This clonotype was observed a few times. This may stem from a read error, because a much larger clone lies one nucleotide away. CDR3 sequence reads: CASSLRTGTLRDTQYF. The CDR3 nucleotides read TGTGCCAGCAGCTTGCGGACAGGGACTCTTCGGGATACGCAGTATTTT. This chain joins TRBV5-5 and TRBJ2-3, with 8 bases lining up with TRBD1. CDR1 and CDR2 from the germline V gene are SGHKS and YYEKEE (reference sequence). The CDR3 length is 16 residues. Germline trimming cut 1 base from V and 6 bases from J; bases unmatched to any gene: 10.

The sample holds a few counts of this clonotype. The CDR3 does not close with the conserved phenylalanine or tryptophan, likely indicating a read error. This chain links TRBV11-2 with TRBJ2-1; the match to TRBD2 covers 11 bases. Looked up from germline, CDR1 is SGHAT and CDR2 is FQNNGV. CDR3 length: 15 amino acids. The CDR3 region has the DNA TGTGTCAGCAGCTTGGCCCTAGCGGGGGGAAATGAGCAGTTCTTA. Protein: CVSSLALAGGNEQFL.

A remark on this clonotype: This clone may be a read error of a much larger clone one base away. The V gene is TRBV6-5, the J gene TRBJ2-3; D not certain. The length of the CDR3 is 13 residues. Germline CDR1 and CDR2: MNHEY and SVGAGI. CDR3: CASVKPGSDRQYF. CDR3 bases: TGTGCCAGCGTTAAACCGGGCTCAGATAGGCAGTATTTT.

The chain links TRBV12-3 or TRBV12-4 to TRBJ2-1, with D tentatively TRBD2 (6 bases). V gave up 2 bases and J gave up 3 bases, with 32 bases separating them. This CDR3 spans 22 amino acids. The CDR3 reads CASSLWRPNGRTVEGNYNEQFF. The CDR3 bases are TGTGCCAGCAGTTTATGGCGCCCGAACGGGAGAACGGTTGAGGGTAACTACAATGAGCAGTTCTTC.

This clonotype has at least ten counts. The chain uses TRBV10-3 and TRBJ1-2; TRBD1 matches 9 bases. Germline assignment: CDR1 ENHRY and CDR2 SYGVKD. Unmatched junction bases numbered 9, after V lost 6 bases and J lost 4 bases. This CDR3 comprises 15 residues. Here the CDR3 reads CAISDSGTGSYGYTF. In DNA, the CDR3 is TGTGCCATCAGCGACTCCGGGACAGGGAGCTATGGCTACACCTTC.

Points on this clonotype: A much bigger clone sits one base away, suggesting this may be a read error. The gene calls are TRBV4-1 and TRBJ2-5; unclear D gene. The length of the CDR3 is 13 residues. Per the germline V gene, CDR1 is MGHRA and CDR2 is YSYEKL. The CDR3 sequence is CASNQGVQETQYF. The CDR3 DNA reads TGCGCCAGCAACCAAGGTGTCCAAGAGACCCAGTACTTC.

Only a few counts were recorded for this clonotype. The rearrangement links TRBV25-1 to TRBJ1-5; D is ambiguous. This CDR3 comprises 13 residues. The germline gives CDR1 MGHDK, CDR2 SYGVNS. Between the trimmed V and J ends, which lost 2 bases and 2 bases, there was a span of 4 bases. The CDR3: CASSEMGNQPQHF. The CDR3 DNA reads as TGTGCCAGCAGTGAAATGGGCAATCAGCCCCAGCATTTT.

Of note for this clonotype: Being one base from a much bigger clone, this may be a read error. CDR3 in DNA: TGTGCCAGCAGTTTTTTGAATGATCAGTTCTTC. Protein: CASSFLNDQFF. The rearrangement uses TRBV12-3 or TRBV12-4 and TRBJ2-1; D gene ambiguous. This CDR3 has 11 amino acids.

Comments on this clonotype: A read error may account for a junction end that differs from germline. The CDR3 reads CARSRLGQLSEQYF. In DNA form, the CDR3 reads TGCGCCAGAAGTAGGCTGGGACAGCTGAGCGAGCAGTACTTC. This rearrangement joins TRBV11-2 to TRBJ2-7; 7 bases align to TRBD1. Germline CDR1 is SGHAT and CDR2 is FQNNGV. The CDR3 length is 14 residues.

About this clonotype itself: Likely a read error: the CDR3 ends without its conserved phenylalanine or tryptophan. The chain is built from TRBV11-2 and TRBJ2-5; 8 nucleotides agree with TRBD1. In germline, CDR1 is SGHAT, CDR2 FQNNGV. This CDR3 has 16 amino acids. For the CDR3, the DNA is TGTGCCAACAGCATTAGGATTGGGACAGGCCAAGAGACCCAGTACCTC. It yields the protein CANSIRIGTGQETQYL.

This clonotype was seen just once. This may stem from a read error, because a much larger clone lies one nucleotide away. J is TRBJ1-5 and V is TRBV6-1; 7 positions agree with TRBD1. Looked up from germline, CDR1 is MNHNS and CDR2 is SASEGT. The CDR3 has 15 residues. The CDR3 region has the DNA TGTGCCAGCAGTGAGAGGACAGGCTCTAATCAGCTCCAGCATTTT. This translates into CASSERTGSNQLQHF.

A remark on this clonotype: Mismatch with germline at one junction end may stem from a read error. V is TRBV11-1 and J is TRBJ1-1; the D gene is possibly TRBD1 (6 bases). This CDR3 region has 17 residues. CDR1 is SGHAT, CDR2 FQDESV, per germline (reference sequence). The CDR3 region is CASSLAQEGGRNTEASF. CDR3 coding DNA: TGTGCCAGCAGCTTAGCGCAGGAGGGGGGCCGAAACACTGAGGCTTCCTTT.

In the case of this clonotype: It may be a read error: a sequence one base away is much more abundant. The rearrangement joins TRBV6-1 to TRBJ2-4, with D maybe TRBD2 (5 bases). Germline CDR1 and CDR2: MNHNS and SASEGT. This CDR3 region has 17 residues. DNA for the CDR3: TGTGGCAGCAGTGAAGTTCGAGCGGAGTTAGCCAAAAACATTCAGTACTTC. Protein sequence: CGSSEVRAELAKNIQYF.

The chain carries TRBV6-2 or TRBV6-3 and TRBJ2-1, with D possibly matching TRBD2 (6 bases). This CDR3 region has 17 residues. Trimming stripped 0 bases from V and 4 bases from J, with 16 bases between. The germline V gene has CDR1 MNHEY and CDR2 SVGEGT. DNA of the CDR3: TGTGCCAGCAGTTACTCCCCATCTAGCGTGTTGTACAATGAGCAGTTCTTC. Protein: CASSYSPSSVLYNEQFF.

This clonotype was picked up a small number of times. The rearrangement joins TRBV14 to TRBJ2-4, with 9 positions matching TRBD1. V dropped 0 bases and J dropped 8; count of bases not matched to a gene: 11. In germline, CDR1 is SGHDN, CDR2 FVKESK. The CDR3 loop spans 17 amino acids. The CDR3 reads CASSQDTGQGGQDIQYF. The CDR3 DNA is TGTGCCAGCAGCCAAGATACGGGACAGGGTGGTCAGGACATTCAGTACTTC.

This clonotype was seen repeatedly, ten times or more. The chain links TRBV11-2 to TRBJ2-7, with D perhaps TRBD1 (6 bases). V was clipped by 5 bases and J by 4 bases, with 18 bases between them. This CDR3 region has 15 residues. Germline V gene lookup returns CDR1 SGHAT and CDR2 FQNNGV. CDR3 sequence reads: CASSPGARGSYEQYF. The CDR3 DNA sequence: TGTGCCAGCAGCCCAGGGGCCAGGGGTTCATACGAGCAGTACTTC. Drawing the rest from reference TRBV11-2 and TRBJ2-7, the complete variable domain is EAGVAQSPRYKIIEKRQSVAFWCNPISGHATLYWYQQILGQGPKLLIQFQNNGVVDDSQLPKDRFSAERLKGVDSTLKIQPAKLEDSAVYLCASSPGARGSYEQYFGPGTRLTVT.

On this clonotype itself: Being one base from a much bigger clone, this may be a read error. The V call is TRBV29-1, the J call TRBJ2-7, with 7 nucleotides matching TRBD2. The CDR3 consists of 12 residues. V was clipped by 4 bases and J by 4 bases; unmatched bases: 4. Germline V gene sequence: CDR1 SQVTM, CDR2 ANQGSEA. Here the CDR3 reads CSVANGRYEQYF. The DNA for the CDR3 is TGCAGCGTTGCTAACGGGAGGTACGAGCAGTACTTC.

About this clonotype itself: Being one base from a much bigger clone, this may be a read error. The chain joins TRBV6-1 to TRBJ1-2; no definite D call. This CDR3 contains 12 residues. V lost 6 bases and J lost 8, with 13 bases in between. Germline V gene sequence: CDR1 MNHNS, CDR2 SASEGT. DNA of the CDR3: TGTGCCAGCAGGTCACTGACTAGAGGCTACACCTTC. Translating gives CASRSLTRGYTF.

This clonotype was detected only a few times. A much larger clone lies a single base off, so this may be a read error. The chain couples TRBV5-1 to TRBJ2-7; possible D gene TRBD2, 5 bases. This CDR3 is built from 15 residues. The germline gives CDR1 SGHRS, CDR2 YFSETQ. The CDR3 region has the DNA TGCACCAGCAGCTTGGGATCTAGCAAAGGAGACGAGCAGTACTTC. Amino acids: CTSSLGSSKGDEQYF.

This chain connects TRBV28 to TRBJ2-6; no clear D gene. The CDR3 consists of 14 residues. Germline values: CDR1 MDHEN, CDR2 SYDVKM. Trimming stripped 7 bases from V and 4 bases from J, with 11 bases between. In nucleotides, the CDR3 is TGTGCCAGCAACGCAAAGAGAGGGGCCAACGTCCTGACTTTC. Amino acids: CASNAKRGANVLTF.